This T cell receptor (beta chain) was sequenced during a study of blood T cell repertoires in COVID-19. Study-wide background: Sample material is recorded as cDNA or gDNA derived from T cells, B-cell-depleted T cells, or PBMCs.

This clone was detected a few times. Sequencing used immunoSEQ multiplex PCR; TCRdb keeps in-frame clones, though not all of them. The data show under 100,000 clones, with 87% seen just once and 17% held by the top ten. Per the germline V gene, CDR1 is SGHTA and CDR2 is FQGTGA. Trimming stripped 5 bases from V and 4 bases from J, with 17 bases between. The CDR3 contains 16 residues. The origin of this receptor is a human donor in a cohort sampled during active COVID-19. The rearrangement joins TRBV7-3 to TRBJ2-2, with a weak D call TRBD1 (6 bases). The sequenced material came from peripheral blood. CDR3 nucleotide sequence: TGTGCCAGCAGCCTATTGGCTGGGACACCCACCGGGGAGCTGTTTTTT. Its translation: CASSLLAGTPTGELFF.